The present entry profiles one T cell receptor beta chain with its context. Antigen specificity is unknown. J gave up 7 bases and V 2 bases, and 9 bases lay outside the gene matches. Germline loops: CDR1 SGHTA, CDR2 FQGNSA. The CDR3 has 16 residues. The sample comes from a study of beta chain features in type 1 diabetes. Regarding the study as a whole: Shorter TCRB CDR3s, moderately but significantly so, marked every one of the four CD4+ subsets in Type 1 diabetes patients. Across patients, naive, central memory and Treg TCRB repertoires exhibited apparently greater similarity than was observed across healthy donors.

Expressed TCRB transcripts were sequenced, since all the RNA that had been isolated was reverse transcribed. Clones were sequenced by immunoSEQ multiplex PCR, and TCRdb holds only the in-frame ones, with some missing. The profile shows around 500,000 clones, about an eighth of them singletons. This sequence joins TRBV7-2 and TRBJ2-4; 9 bases match TRBD2. This TCR was sampled from a woman aged 18-29 years in good health. The sequenced material came from naive CD4+ T cells from blood. CDR3 protein: CASSLSRGRAGNIQYF. CDR3 in DNA: TGTGCCAGCAGCTTAAGTCGCGGGAGGGCTGGGAACATTCAGTACTTC.